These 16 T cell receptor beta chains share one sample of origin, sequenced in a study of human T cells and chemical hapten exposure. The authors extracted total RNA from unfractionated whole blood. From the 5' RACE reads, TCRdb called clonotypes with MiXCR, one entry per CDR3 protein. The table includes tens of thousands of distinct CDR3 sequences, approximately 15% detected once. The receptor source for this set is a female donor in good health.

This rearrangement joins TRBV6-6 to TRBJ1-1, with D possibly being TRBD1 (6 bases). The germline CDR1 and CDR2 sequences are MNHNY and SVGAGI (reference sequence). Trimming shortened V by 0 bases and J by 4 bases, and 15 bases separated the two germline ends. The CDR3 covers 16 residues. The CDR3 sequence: CASSYSVRGALTEAFF. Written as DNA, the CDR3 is TGTGCCAGCAGTTACTCGGTCAGGGGCGCACTCACTGAAGCTTTCTTT.

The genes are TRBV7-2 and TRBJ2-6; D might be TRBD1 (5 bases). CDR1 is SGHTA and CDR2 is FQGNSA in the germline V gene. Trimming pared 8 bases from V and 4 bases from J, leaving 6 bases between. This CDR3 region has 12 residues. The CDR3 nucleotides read TGTGCCAGCGGGGCAGGGGCCAACGTCCTGACTTTC. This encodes CASGAGANVLTF.

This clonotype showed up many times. The CDR3 here is CASSWGGGVSTDTQYF. In nucleotides, the CDR3 is TGTGCCAGCAGCTGGGGCGGCGGAGTTAGCACAGATACGCAGTATTTT. The gene calls are TRBV12-3 or TRBV12-4 and TRBJ2-3; perhaps TRBD1 as D (5 bases). CDR3 length: 16 amino acids. Trimming cost V 6 bases and J 0 bases, with 16 bases left between them.

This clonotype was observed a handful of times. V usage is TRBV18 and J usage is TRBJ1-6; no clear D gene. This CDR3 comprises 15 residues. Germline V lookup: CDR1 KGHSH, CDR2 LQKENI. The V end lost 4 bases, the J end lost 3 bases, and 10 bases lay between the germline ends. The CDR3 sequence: CASSHDGGYNSPLHF. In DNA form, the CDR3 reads TGTGCCAGCTCACACGACGGCGGCTATAATTCACCCCTCCACTTT.

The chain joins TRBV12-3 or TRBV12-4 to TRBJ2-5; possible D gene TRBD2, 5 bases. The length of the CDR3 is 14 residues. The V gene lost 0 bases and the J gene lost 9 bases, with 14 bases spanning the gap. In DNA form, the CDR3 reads TGTGCCAGCAGTTTAGCGCCCAGGTTCGGGGCCCAGTACTTC. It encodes CASSLAPRFGAQYF.

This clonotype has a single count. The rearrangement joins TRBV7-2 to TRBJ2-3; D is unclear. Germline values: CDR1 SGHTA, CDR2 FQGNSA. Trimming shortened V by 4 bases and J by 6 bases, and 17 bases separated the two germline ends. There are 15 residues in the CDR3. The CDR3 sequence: CASSSPQSSMDTQYF. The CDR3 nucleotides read TGTGCCAGCAGCTCCCCTCAAAGCTCTATGGATACGCAGTATTTT. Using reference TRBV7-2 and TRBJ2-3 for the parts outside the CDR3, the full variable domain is GAGVSQSPSNKVTEKGKDVELRCDPISGHTALYWYRQSLGQGLEFLIYFQGNSAPDKSGLPSDRFSAERTGGSVSTLTIQRTQQEDSAVYLCASSSPQSSMDTQYFGPGTRLTVL.

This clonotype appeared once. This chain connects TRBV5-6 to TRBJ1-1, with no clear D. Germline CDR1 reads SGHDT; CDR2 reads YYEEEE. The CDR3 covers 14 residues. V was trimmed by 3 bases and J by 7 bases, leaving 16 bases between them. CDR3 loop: CASSWRAGSGEAFF. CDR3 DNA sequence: TGTGCCAGCAGCTGGAGGGCCGGTTCTGGTGAAGCTTTCTTT. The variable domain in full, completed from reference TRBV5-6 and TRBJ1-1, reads DAGVTQSPTHLIKTRGQQVTLRCSPKSGHDTVSWYQQALGQGPQFIFQYYEEEERQRGNFPDRFSGHQFPNYSSELNVNALLLGDSALYLCASSWRAGSGEAFFGQGTRLTVV.

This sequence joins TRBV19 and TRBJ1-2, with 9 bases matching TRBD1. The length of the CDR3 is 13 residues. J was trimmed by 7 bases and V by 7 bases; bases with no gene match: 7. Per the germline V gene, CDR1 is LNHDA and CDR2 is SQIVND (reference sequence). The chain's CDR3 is CASNRDRASGYTF. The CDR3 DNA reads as TGTGCCAGTAATAGGGACAGGGCGTCTGGCTACACCTTC.

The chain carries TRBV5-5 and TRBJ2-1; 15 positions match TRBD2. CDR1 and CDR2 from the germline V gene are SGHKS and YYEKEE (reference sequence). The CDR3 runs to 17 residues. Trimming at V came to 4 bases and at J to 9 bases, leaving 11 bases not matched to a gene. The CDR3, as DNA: TGTGCCAGCAGCCTACGGACTAGCGGGAGGGGGGATCCTGAGCAGTTCTTC. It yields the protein CASSLRTSGRGDPEQFF.

The CDR3 region has the DNA TGCAGTGCTAGACTTGGCGGGGAGTGGCCCCAGCATTTT. It yields the protein CSARLGGEWPQHF. J is TRBJ1-5 and V is TRBV20-1; D ambiguous. The length of the CDR3 is 13 residues. From germline, CDR1 is DFQATT and CDR2 SNEGSKA (reference sequence). V was pared by 2 bases and J by 9 bases, with 14 bases between.

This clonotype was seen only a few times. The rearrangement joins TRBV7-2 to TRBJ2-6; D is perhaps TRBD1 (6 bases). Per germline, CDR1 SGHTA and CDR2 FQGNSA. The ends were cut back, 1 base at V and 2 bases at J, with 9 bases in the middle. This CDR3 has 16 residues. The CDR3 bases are TGTGCCAGCAGCTTAGATTCAGGGGCTGGGGCCAACGTCCTGACTTTC. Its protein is CASSLDSGAGANVLTF.

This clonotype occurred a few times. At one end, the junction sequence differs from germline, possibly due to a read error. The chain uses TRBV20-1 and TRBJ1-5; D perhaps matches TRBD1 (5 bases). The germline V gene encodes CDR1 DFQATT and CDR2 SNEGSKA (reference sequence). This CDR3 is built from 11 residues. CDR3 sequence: CSAMGRTFKYF. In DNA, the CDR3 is TGCAGTGCAATGGGACGGACCTTTAAGTATTTT.

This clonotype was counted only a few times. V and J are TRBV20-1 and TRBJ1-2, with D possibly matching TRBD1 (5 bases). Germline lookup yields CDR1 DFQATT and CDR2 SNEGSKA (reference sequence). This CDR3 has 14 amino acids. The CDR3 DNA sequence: TGCAGCACCAGCTATTCTGAGACAGACTATGGCTACACCTTC. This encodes CSTSYSETDYGYTF.

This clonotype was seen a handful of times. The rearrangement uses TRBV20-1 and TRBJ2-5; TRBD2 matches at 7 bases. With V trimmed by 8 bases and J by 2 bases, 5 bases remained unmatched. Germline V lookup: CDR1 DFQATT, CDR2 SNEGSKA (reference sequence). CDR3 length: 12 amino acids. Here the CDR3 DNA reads TGCAGTATTAAGCGGGGACAAGAGACCCAGTACTTC. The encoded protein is CSIKRGQETQYF.

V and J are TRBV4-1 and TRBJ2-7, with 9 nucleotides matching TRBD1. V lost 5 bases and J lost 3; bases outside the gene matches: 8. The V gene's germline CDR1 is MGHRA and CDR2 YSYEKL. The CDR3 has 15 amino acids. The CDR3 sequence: CASSSGQGEGYEQYF. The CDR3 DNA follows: TGCGCCAGCAGCTCGGGACAGGGCGAAGGCTACGAGCAGTACTTC.

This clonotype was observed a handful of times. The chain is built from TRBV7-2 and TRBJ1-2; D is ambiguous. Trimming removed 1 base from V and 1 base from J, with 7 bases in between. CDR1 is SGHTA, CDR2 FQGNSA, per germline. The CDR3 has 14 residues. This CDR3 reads CASSLDVLNYGYTF. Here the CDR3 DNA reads TGTGCCAGCAGCTTAGACGTACTTAACTATGGCTACACCTTC. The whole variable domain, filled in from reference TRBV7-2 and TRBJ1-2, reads GAGVSQSPSNKVTEKGKDVELRCDPISGHTALYWYRQSLGQGLEFLIYFQGNSAPDKSGLPSDRFSAERTGGSVSTLTIQRTQQEDSAVYLCASSLDVLNYGYTFGSGTRLTVV.